Listed below are T cell receptor beta chains from one sample, sequenced in a study of T cell repertoires in cytomegalovirus infection. No antigen is known for these receptors. From the reads, TCRdb called clonotypes with MiXCR, one entry per CDR3 protein. The table lists around 770,000 distinct CDR3 sequences, around 29% of them singletons. This material consisted of cultured CD8+ T cells from PBMCs, taken from culture after CMV antigen stimulation. All receptors come from a human donor in good health (CMV status not recorded). Some clones in this sample may be carry-over from other donors' samples. Each CDR3 is given with its conserved first and last residue. The order of the fields is J gene, D gene, clone size, V gene, CDR3 protein, CDR3 DNA. The D gene is left open where the match is weak. Size values are once, few and many counts, or a class for expanded clones, and some rows have none.

TRBJ1-1,.,.,TRBV4-3,CASSQEGGGPTEAFF,TGCGCCAGCAGCCAAGAAGGGGGGGGCCCCACTGAAGCTTTCTTT
TRBJ1-1,.,few,TRBV11-2,CASRFTPDEVEAFF,TGTGCCAGCAGATTCACTCCCGATGAGGTTGAAGCTTTCTTT
TRBJ1-5,TRBD1,few,TRBV12-3/TRBV12-4,CASSLKGEGARQPQHF,TGTGCCAGCAGTTTAAAGGGCGAGGGGGCGCGTCAGCCCCAGCATTTT
TRBJ1-2,.,few,TRBV29-1,CSVDMGARGGYTF,TGCAGCGTTGATATGGGGGCGCGCGGTGGCTACACCTTC
TRBJ2-1,TRBD2,.,TRBV18,CASARTSGVFYNEQFF,TGTGCCAGCGCCAGGACTAGCGGGGTTTTCTACAATGAGCAGTTCTTC
TRBJ2-1,.,many,TRBV6-1,CASSEAKGRNEQFF,TGTGCCAGCAGTGAAGCGAAGGGACGCAATGAGCAGTTCTTC
TRBJ1-1,.,.,TRBV6-1,CASTDNKYRANEAFF,TGTGCCAGCACCGACAATAAATACAGGGCTAATGAAGCTTTCTTT
TRBJ2-5,TRBD2,.,TRBV5-5,CASTPGLAGFETQYF,TGTGCCAGCACCCCGGGACTAGCGGGGTTCGAGACCCAGTACTTC
TRBJ1-5,.,.,TRBV5-1,CATNQYRQGRVHQPQHF,TGCGCTACCAATCAGTATCGCCAGGGAAGGGTCCATCAGCCCCAGCATTTT
TRBJ2-7,.,many,TRBV7-9,CASSPERHEQYF,TGTGCCAGCAGCCCGGAAAGACACGAGCAGTACTTC
TRBJ1-6,.,few,TRBV27,CASSNIAPAFWSPLHF,TGTGCCAGCAGCAACATAGCACCTGCTTTCTGGTCACCCCTCCACTTT
TRBJ2-1,TRBD1,.,TRBV15,CATSTGRDRGRNEQFF,TGTGCCACCAGCACGGGCCGGGACAGGGGGCGGAATGAGCAGTTCTTC
TRBJ1-1,TRBD1,once,TRBV9,CASSAQDRGVGTEAFF,TGTGCCAGCAGCGCCCAGGACAGGGGGGTTGGCACTGAAGCTTTCTTT
TRBJ1-2,TRBD1,once,TRBV15,CATPDRGGYGYTF,TGTGCCACCCCGGACAGGGGCGGGTATGGCTACACCTTC
TRBJ1-1,TRBD1,few,TRBV9,CASSVSGGLNTEAFF,TGTGCCAGCAGCGTATCAGGGGGCTTGAACACTGAAGCTTTCTTT
TRBJ1-1,.,.,TRBV4-3,CASSPSSFTGNTEAFF,TGCGCCAGCAGCCCAAGTTCTTTTACAGGGAACACTGAAGCTTTCTTT
TRBJ1-1,.,once,TRBV7-4,CASSLKSSGTEAFF,TGTGCCAGCAGCTTAAAATCTTCGGGGACTGAAGCTTTCTTT
TRBJ2-1,.,.,TRBV7-3,CASSPAPSHNEQFF,TGTGCCAGCAGCCCTGCCCCCAGCCACAATGAGCAGTTCTTC
TRBJ1-4,.,.,TRBV15,CATSRDGGRLSMRDEKLFF,TGTGCCACCAGCAGAGATGGAGGGCGTTTGAGCATGCGGGATGAAAAACTGTTTTTT
TRBJ2-1,TRBD2,few,TRBV27,CASSLIAGANEQFF,TGTGCCAGCAGTTTAATAGCGGGGGCAAATGAGCAGTTCTTC
TRBJ1-1,.,.,TRBV7-6,CASSPNGDDTEAFF,TGTGCCAGCAGCCCGAACGGGGATGACACTGAAGCTTTCTTT
TRBJ2-1,TRBD1,few,TRBV23-1,CASSQAALRQGLPPSEQQFF,TGCGCCAGCAGTCAAGCAGCTCTTAGACAGGGGCTCCCCCCGAGTGAGCAGCAGTTCTTC
TRBJ1-5,TRBD1,many,TRBV7-9,CASSRRQGYPPRNQPQHF,TGTGCCAGCAGCCGAAGACAGGGATACCCACCACGGAATCAGCCCCAGCATTTT
TRBJ2-1,.,.,TRBV6-1,CASSLRDQNEQFF,TGTGCCAGCAGTTTACGGGACCAAAATGAGCAGTTCTTC
TRBJ2-3,.,few,TRBV18,CASYLGTTSTDTQYF,TGTGCCAGCTATCTCGGGACCACTAGCACAGATACGCAGTATTTT
TRBJ2-7,.,.,TRBV27,CASSFGGGSHYEQYF,TGTGCCAGCAGTTTCGGCGGGGGCTCTCACTACGAGCAGTACTTC
TRBJ1-1,.,.,TRBV5-6,CASSLAAFEAFF,TGTGCCAGCAGCTTGGCAGCGTTTGAAGCTTTCTTT
TRBJ2-5,.,many,TRBV7-9,CASTTRLVSIQYF,TGTGCCAGCACCACGAGACTAGTCAGTATCCAGTACTTC
TRBJ2-2,TRBD1,.,TRBV7-9,CASSDYPQGIANTGELFF,TGTGCCAGCAGCGACTACCCACAGGGGATCGCGAACACCGGGGAGCTGTTTTTT
TRBJ2-1,TRBD1,few,TRBV11-1,CASSSWDRHAQVVF,TGTGCCAGCAGCTCCTGGGACAGGCACGCCCAAGTAGTCTTC
TRBJ2-3,.,.,TRBV6-6,CASRSGRGYTDTQYF,TGTGCCAGCAGATCAGGGAGGGGGTACACAGATACGCAGTATTTT
TRBJ2-3,.,.,TRBV7-6,CASSSAGTSTQYF,TGTGCCAGCAGCTCCGCCGGGACGAGTACGCAGTATTTT
TRBJ2-5,.,.,TRBV5-1,CASRGPIQETQYF,TGCGCCAGCAGGGGACCCATCCAAGAGACCCAGTACTTC
TRBJ2-3,.,.,TRBV20-1,CSALPPPSDTQYF,TGCAGTGCCCTTCCCCCACCGTCAGATACGCAGTATTTT
TRBJ1-4,.,once,TRBV28,CASSHLGVNEKLFF,TGTGCCAGCAGTCATCTGGGGGTTAATGAAAAACTGTTTTTT
TRBJ2-1,TRBD2,.,TRBV20-1,CSARDTTSGYNEQFF,TGCAGTGCTAGAGATACAACTAGCGGTTACAATGAGCAGTTCTTC
TRBJ1-2,.,.,TRBV29-1,CSGEGEDGYTF,TGCAGCGGTGAGGGGGAGGATGGCTACACCTTC
TRBJ2-5,.,.,TRBV6-1,CAICDRRYQETQYF,TGTGCCATCTGTGACAGGAGGTACCAAGAGACCCAGTACTTC
TRBJ2-5,.,few,TRBV12-3/TRBV12-4,CASSPTGLETQYF,TGTGCCAGCAGTCCAACAGGGTTAGAGACCCAGTACTTC
TRBJ1-5,.,.,TRBV7-2,CASSLAGVYQPQHF,TGTGCCAGCAGCTTAGCGGGAGTATACCAGCCCCAGCATTTT
TRBJ2-4,TRBD2,many,TRBV12-3/TRBV12-4,CASSTTSGGSATKNIQYF,TGTGCCAGCAGTACGACTAGCGGGGGCTCAGCCACCAAAAACATTCAGTACTTC
TRBJ2-7,.,.,TRBV6-1,CASSEAGYRYEQYF,TGTGCCAGCAGTGAAGCTGGGTACAGGTACGAGCAGTACTTC
TRBJ1-1,.,.,TRBV14,CASSPSDRFTEAFF,TGTGCCAGCAGCCCAAGCGACCGTTTCACTGAAGCTTTCTTT
TRBJ2-7,.,.,TRBV7-2,CASSFKSSYEPYF,TGTGCCAGCAGCTTCAAATCCTCCTACGAGCCGTACTTC
TRBJ2-7,.,few,TRBV6-5,CASSYDSYEQYF,TGTGCCAGCAGTTACGATAGTTACGAGCAGTACTTC
TRBJ1-3,.,.,TRBV9,CASSVVGDRPGNTIYF,TGTGCCAGCAGCGTAGTCGGAGACAGACCTGGAAACACCATATATTTT
TRBJ1-6,.,.,TRBV20-1,CSGDPLGPNSPLHF,TGCAGTGGCGACCCGTTGGGGCCTAATTCACCCCTCCACTTT
TRBJ1-1,.,few,TRBV19,CASSTARDINTEAFF,TGTGCCAGTAGTACGGCGCGAGACATCAACACTGAAGCTTTCTTT
TRBJ1-2,.,.,TRBV10-3,CAIAGENGYTF,TGTGCCATCGCAGGGGAGAATGGCTACACCTTC
TRBJ1-1,.,few,TRBV7-9,CASSFEGLIEAFF,TGTGCCAGCAGCTTCGAGGGTCTAATAGAAGCTTTCTTT